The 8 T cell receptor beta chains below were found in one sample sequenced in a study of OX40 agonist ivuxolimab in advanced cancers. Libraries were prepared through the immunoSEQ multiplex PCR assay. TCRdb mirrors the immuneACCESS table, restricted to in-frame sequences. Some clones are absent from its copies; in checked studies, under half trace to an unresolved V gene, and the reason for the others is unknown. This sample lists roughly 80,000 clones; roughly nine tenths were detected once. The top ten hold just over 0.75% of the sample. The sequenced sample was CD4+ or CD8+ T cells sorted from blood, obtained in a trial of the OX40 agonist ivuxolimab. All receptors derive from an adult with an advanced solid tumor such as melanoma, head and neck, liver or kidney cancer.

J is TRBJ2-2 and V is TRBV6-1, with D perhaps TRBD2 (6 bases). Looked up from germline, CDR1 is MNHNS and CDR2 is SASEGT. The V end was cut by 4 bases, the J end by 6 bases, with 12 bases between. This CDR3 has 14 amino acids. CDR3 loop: CASSAASEAGELFF. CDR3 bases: TGTGCCAGCAGTGCGGCTAGCGAGGCCGGGGAGCTGTTTTTT.

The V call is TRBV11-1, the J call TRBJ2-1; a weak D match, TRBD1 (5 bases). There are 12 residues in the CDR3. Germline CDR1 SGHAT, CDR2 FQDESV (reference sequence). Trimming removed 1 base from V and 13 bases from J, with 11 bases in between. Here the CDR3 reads CASSLVQGYQFF. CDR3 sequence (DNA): TGTGCCAGCAGCTTAGTGCAGGGATACCAGTTCTTC. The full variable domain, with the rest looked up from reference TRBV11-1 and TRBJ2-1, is EAEVAQSPRYKITEKSQAVAFWCDPISGHATLYWYRQILGQGPELLVQFQDESVVDDSQLPKDRFSAERLKGVDSTLKIQPAELGDSAMYLCASSLVQGYQFFGPGTRLTVL.

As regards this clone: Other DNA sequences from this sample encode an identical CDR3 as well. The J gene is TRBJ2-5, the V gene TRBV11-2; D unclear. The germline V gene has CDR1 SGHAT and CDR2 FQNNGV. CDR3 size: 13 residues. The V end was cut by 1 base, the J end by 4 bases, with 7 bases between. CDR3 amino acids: CASSLGVGETQYF. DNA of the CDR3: TGTGCCAGCAGCTTAGGGGTTGGAGAGACCCAGTACTTC.

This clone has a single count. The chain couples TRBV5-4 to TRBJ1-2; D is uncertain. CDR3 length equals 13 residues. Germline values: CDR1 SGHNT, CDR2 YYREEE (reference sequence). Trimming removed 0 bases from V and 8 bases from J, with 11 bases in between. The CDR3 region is CASSLERVGGYTF. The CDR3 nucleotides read TGTGCCAGCAGCTTGGAGAGGGTTGGAGGCTACACCTTC.

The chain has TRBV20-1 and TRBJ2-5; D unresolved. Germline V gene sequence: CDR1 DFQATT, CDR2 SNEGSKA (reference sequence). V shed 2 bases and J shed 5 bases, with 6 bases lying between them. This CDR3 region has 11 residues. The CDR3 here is CSARKGETQYF. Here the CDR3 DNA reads TGCAGTGCTAGAAAGGGTGAGACCCAGTACTTC.

DNA for the CDR3: TGTGCCCACAACCCCCCACGCGGGACGAATGAGCAGTTCTTC. It specifies CAHNPPRGTNEQFF. The V gene is TRBV7-9, the J gene TRBJ2-1; possible D gene TRBD2, 6 bases. CDR1 is SEHNR, CDR2 FQNEAQ, per germline (reference sequence). The CDR3 length is 14 residues. Trimming took off 11 bases at V and 7 bases at J, with 21 bases between the two ends.

CDR3 nucleotide sequence: TGTGCCAGCAGTCCGCGACTAGTTATCGACGAGCAGTACTTC. Amino acids: CASSPRLVIDEQYF. The rearrangement joins TRBV28 to TRBJ2-7; maybe TRBD2 (6 bases). This CDR3 comprises 14 residues. V gave up 5 bases and J gave up 5 bases, with 16 bases separating them. Germline V gene data show CDR1 as MDHEN and CDR2 as SYDVKM.

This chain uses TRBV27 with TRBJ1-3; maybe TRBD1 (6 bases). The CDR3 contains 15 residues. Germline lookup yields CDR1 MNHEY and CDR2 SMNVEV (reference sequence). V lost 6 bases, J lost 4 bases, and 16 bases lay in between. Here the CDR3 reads CASSYRELGGNTIYF. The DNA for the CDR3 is TGTGCCAGCAGCTACAGGGAGTTGGGAGGAAACACCATATATTTT.